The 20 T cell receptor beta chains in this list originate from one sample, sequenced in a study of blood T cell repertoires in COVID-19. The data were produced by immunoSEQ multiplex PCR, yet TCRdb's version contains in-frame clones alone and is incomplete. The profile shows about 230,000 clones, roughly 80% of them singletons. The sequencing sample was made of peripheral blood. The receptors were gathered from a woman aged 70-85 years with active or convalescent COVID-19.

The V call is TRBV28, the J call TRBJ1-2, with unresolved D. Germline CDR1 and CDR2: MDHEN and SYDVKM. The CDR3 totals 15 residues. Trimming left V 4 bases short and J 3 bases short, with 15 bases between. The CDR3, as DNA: TGTGCCAGCAGTTCCCCCGGGGAGGGCTACTATGGCTACACCTTC. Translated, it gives CASSSPGEGYYGYTF.

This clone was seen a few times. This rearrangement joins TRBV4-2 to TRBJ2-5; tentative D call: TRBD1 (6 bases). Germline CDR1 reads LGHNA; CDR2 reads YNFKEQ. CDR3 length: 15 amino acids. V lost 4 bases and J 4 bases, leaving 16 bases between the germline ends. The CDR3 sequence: CASSRSTGMGETQYF. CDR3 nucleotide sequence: TGTGCCAGCAGCCGGAGTACAGGGATGGGAGAGACCCAGTACTTC.

CDR3 sequence reads: CASSLWRSDEQFF. The CDR3, as DNA: TGTGCCAGCAGTTTATGGAGGTCCGATGAGCAGTTCTTC. The chain has TRBV27 and TRBJ2-1; TRBD2 is a possible D gene (5 bases). The CDR3 length is 13 residues. V shed 1 base and J shed 8 bases, with 9 bases lying between them. Germline V gives CDR1 MNHEY, CDR2 SMNVEV (reference sequence).

The DNA of the CDR3 is TGTGCCAGCAGCGAAGGAGTGTTCACAGATACGCAGTATTTT. This encodes CASSEGVFTDTQYF. The J gene is TRBJ2-3, the V gene TRBV7-3, with unresolved D. The CDR3 has 14 amino acids. Germline V gene sequence: CDR1 SGHTA, CDR2 FQGTGA. Trimming removed 5 bases at V and 2 bases at J, with 11 bases between.

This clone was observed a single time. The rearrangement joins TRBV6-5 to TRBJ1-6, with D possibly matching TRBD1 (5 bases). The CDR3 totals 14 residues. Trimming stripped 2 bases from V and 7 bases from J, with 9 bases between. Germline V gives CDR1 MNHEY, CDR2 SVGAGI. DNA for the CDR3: TGTGCCAGCAGTTACGGGGGGAAGAATTCACCCCTCCACTTT. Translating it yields CASSYGGKNSPLHF.

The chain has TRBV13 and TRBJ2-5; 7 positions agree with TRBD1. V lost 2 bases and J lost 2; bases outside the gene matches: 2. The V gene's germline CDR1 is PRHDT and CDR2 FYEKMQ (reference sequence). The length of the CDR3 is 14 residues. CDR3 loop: CASSLQQGQETQYF. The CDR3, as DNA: TGTGCCAGCAGCTTACAACAGGGGCAAGAGACCCAGTACTTC.

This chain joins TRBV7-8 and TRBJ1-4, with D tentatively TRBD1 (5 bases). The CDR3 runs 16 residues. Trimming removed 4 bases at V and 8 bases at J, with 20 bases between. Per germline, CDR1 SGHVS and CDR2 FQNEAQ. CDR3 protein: CASSWGRGIVREKLFF. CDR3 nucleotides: TGTGCCAGCAGCTGGGGCCGGGGGATAGTGAGAGAAAAACTGTTTTTT.

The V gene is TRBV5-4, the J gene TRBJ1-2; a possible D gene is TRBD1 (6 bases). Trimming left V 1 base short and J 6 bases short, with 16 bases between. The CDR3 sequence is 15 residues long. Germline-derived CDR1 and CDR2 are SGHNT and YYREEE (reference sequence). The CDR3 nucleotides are TGTGCCAGCAGCTTGAGCCTCGGACAGAGCGATGGCTACACCTTC. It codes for CASSLSLGQSDGYTF.

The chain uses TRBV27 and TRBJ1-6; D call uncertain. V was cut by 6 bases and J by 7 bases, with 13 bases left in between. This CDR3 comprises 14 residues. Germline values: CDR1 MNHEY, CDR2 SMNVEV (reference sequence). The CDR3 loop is CASRFNANNSPLHF. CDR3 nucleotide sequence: TGTGCCAGCAGGTTCAATGCTAACAATTCACCCCTCCACTTT.

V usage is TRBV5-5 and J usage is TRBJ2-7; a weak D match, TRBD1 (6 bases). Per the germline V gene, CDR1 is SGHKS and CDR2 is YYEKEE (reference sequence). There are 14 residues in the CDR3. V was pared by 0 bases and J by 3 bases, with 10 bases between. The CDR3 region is CASSLGQVHYEQYF. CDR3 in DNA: TGTGCCAGCAGCTTGGGACAGGTTCACTACGAGCAGTACTTC.

The DNA for the CDR3 is TGTGCCACCAGCAGGGCTTTTAATGAAAAACTGTTTTTT. Protein: CATSRAFNEKLFF. The chain couples TRBV15 to TRBJ1-4; D is uncertain. Germline V lookup: CDR1 LNHNV, CDR2 YYDKDF (reference sequence). The CDR3 has 13 residues. The V and J ends lost 3 bases and 4 bases respectively, with 6 bases between them.

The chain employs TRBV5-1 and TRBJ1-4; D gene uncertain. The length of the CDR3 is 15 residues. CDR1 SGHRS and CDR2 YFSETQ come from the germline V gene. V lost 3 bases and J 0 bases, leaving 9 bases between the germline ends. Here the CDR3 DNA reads TGCGCCAGCAGCTACATGGTTGCAACTAATGAAAAACTGTTTTTT. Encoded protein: CASSYMVATNEKLFF.

CDR3 in DNA: TGTGCCAGCAGTTCTCTCGTGGGACTTCCCCAGCATTTT. This sequence encodes CASSSLVGLPQHF. The chain carries TRBV28 and TRBJ1-5, with a tentative D call TRBD1 (5 bases). Germline-derived CDR1 and CDR2 are MDHEN and SYDVKM. The CDR3 spans 13 residues. Trimming shortened V by 4 bases and J by 10 bases, and 14 bases separated the two germline ends.

Here the CDR3 reads CASSLQTNEKLFF. CDR3 coding DNA: TGTGCCAGCAGTTTGCAGACTAATGAAAAACTGTTTTTT. The gene calls are TRBV12-3 or TRBV12-4 and TRBJ1-4; no definite D call. V was cut by 3 bases and J by 2 bases, with 4 bases left in between. The CDR3 loop spans 13 amino acids.

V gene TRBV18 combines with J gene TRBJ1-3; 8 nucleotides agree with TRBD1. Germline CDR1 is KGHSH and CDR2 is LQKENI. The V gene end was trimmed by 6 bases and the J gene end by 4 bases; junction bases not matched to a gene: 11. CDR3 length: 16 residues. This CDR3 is CASSQTGRDRGNTIYF. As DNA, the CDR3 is TGTGCCAGCTCGCAGACTGGCCGGGACAGGGGAAACACCATATATTTT.

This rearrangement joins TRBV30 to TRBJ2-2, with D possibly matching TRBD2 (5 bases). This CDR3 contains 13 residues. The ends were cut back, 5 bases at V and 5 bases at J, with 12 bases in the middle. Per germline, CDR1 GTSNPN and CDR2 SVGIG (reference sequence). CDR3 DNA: TGTGCCTGGGCGGGTAGAGATACCGGGGAGCTGTTTTTT. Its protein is CAWAGRDTGELFF.

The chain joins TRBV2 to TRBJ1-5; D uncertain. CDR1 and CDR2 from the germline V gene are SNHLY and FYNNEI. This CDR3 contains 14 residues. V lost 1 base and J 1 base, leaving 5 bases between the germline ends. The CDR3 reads CASSEVRSNQPQHF. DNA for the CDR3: TGTGCCAGCAGTGAAGTCAGAAGCAATCAGCCCCAGCATTTT.

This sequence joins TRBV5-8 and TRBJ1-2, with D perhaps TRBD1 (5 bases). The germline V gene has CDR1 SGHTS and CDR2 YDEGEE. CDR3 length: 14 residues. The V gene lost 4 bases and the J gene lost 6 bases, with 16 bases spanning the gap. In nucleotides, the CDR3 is TGTGCCAGCAGCAAGGACATGCCTGCGAATGGCTACACCTTC. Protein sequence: CASSKDMPANGYTF.

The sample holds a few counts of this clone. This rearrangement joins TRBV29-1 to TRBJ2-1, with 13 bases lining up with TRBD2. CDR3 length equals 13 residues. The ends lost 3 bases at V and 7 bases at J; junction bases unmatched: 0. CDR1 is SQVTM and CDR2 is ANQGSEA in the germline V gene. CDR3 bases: TGCAGCGTTGAGGGACTAGCGGGAAATGAGCAGTTCTTC. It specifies CSVEGLAGNEQFF.

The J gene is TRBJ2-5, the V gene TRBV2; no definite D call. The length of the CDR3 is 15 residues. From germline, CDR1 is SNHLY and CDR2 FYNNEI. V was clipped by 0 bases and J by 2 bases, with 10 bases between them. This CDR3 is CASSEALAAQETQYF. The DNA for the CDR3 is TGTGCCAGCAGTGAAGCTCTTGCGGCACAAGAGACCCAGTACTTC.